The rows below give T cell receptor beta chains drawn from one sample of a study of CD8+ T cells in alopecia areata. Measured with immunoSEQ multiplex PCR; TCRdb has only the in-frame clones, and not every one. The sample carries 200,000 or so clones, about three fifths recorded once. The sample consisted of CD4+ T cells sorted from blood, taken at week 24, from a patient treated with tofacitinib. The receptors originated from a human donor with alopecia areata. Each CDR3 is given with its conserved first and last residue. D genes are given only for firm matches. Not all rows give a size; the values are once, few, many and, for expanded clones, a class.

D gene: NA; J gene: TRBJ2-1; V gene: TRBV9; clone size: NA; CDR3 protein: CASSVDRDLADEQFF; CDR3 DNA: TGTGCCAGCAGCGTAGATAGGGACCTGGCAGATGAGCAGTTCTTC
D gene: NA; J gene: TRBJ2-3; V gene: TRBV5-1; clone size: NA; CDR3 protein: CASSLIDPTGDTQYF; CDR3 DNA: TGCGCCAGCAGCTTGATAGATCCAACCGGGGATACGCAGTATTTT
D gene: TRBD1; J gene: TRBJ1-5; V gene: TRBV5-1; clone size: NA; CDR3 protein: CASSLGQGKAQPQHF; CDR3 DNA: TGCGCCAGCAGCTTGGGACAGGGTAAGGCTCAGCCCCAGCATTTT
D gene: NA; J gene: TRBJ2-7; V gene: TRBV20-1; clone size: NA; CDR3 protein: CSAQGYEQYF; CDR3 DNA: TGCAGTGCTCAGGGCTACGAGCAGTACTTC
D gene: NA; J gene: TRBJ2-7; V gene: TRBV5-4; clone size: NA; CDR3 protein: CASSLTTYEQYF; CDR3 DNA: TGTGCCAGCAGCTTGACCACCTACGAGCAGTACTTC
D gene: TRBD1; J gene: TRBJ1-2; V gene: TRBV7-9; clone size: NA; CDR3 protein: CASSVTTGGDSYGYTF; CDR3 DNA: TGTGCCAGCAGCGTAACTACAGGGGGCGATAGCTATGGCTACACCTTC
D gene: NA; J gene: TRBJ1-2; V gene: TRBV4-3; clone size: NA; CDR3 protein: CASSQDGGLANGYTF; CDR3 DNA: TGCGCCAGCAGCCAAGATGGGGGACTCGCTAATGGCTACACCTTC
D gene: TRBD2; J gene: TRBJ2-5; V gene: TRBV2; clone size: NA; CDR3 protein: CASSETGGPSETQYF; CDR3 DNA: TGTGCCAGCAGTGAAACGGGGGGGCCCTCGGAGACCCAGTACTTC
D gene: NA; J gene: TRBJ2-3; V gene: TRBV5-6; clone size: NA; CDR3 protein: CASSSPAIAAGTQYF; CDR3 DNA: TGTGCCAGCAGCTCCCCGGCGATAGCGGCAGGCACGCAGTATTTT
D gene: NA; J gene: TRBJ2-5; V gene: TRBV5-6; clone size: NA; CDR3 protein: CASSFVSREETQYF; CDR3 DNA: TGTGCCAGCAGCTTTGTTTCTCGGGAAGAGACCCAGTACTTC
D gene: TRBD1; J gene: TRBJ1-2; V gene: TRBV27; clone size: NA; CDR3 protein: CASSSRDRGRDGYTF; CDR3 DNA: TGTGCCAGCAGTTCCCGGGACAGGGGGCGGGATGGCTACACCTTC
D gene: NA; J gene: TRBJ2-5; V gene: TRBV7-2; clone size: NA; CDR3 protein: CASSLAQQETQYF; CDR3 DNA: TGTGCCAGCAGCTTAGCCCAGCAAGAGACCCAGTACTTC
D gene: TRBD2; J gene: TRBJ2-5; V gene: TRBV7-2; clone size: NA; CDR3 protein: CASSFQTSGGQETQYF; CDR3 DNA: TGTGCCAGCAGCTTCCAGACTAGCGGGGGCCAAGAGACCCAGTACTTC
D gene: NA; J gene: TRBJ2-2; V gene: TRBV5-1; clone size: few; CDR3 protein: CASSQDTKTGELFF; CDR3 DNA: TGCGCCAGCAGCCAAGACACCAAGACCGGGGAGCTGTTTTTT
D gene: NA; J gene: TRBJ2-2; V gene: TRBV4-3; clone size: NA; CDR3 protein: CASSQNSGAGLTGELFF; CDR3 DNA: TGCGCCAGCAGCCAAAATTCAGGGGCCGGGTTGACCGGGGAGCTGTTTTTT
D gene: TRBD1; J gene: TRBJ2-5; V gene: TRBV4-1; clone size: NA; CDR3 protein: CASSQEGTGGEETQYF; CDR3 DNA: TGCGCCAGCAGCCAAGAGGGGACAGGGGGGGAGGAGACCCAGTACTTC
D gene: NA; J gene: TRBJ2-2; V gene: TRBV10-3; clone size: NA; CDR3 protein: CAIRGQQGVTGELFF; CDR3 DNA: TGTGCCATCAGAGGACAACAGGGCGTCACCGGGGAGCTGTTTTTT
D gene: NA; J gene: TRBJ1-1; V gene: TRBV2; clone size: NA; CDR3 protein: CASSEAMGREGTEAFF; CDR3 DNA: TGTGCCAGCAGTGAAGCGATGGGGCGGGAGGGCACTGAAGCTTTCTTT
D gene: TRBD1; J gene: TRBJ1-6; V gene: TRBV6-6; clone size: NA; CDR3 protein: CATTRGPYNSPLHF; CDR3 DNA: TGTGCCACCACAAGGGGGCCTTATAATTCACCCCTCCACTTT
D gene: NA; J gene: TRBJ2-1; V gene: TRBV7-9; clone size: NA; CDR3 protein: CASSLDLGGNEQFF; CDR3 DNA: TGTGCCAGCAGCTTAGATCTCGGTGGGAATGAGCAGTTCTTC
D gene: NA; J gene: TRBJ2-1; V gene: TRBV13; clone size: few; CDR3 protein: CASSRGGANNEQFF; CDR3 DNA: TGTGCCAGCAGCCGCGGCGGGGCGAACAATGAGCAGTTCTTC
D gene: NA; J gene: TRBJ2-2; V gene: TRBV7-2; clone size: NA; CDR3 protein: CASSLEAGNTGELFF; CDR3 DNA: TGTGCCAGCAGCTTAGAGGCAGGGAACACCGGGGAGCTGTTTTTT
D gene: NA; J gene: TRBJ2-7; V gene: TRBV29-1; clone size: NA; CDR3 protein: CSVGQRRGSYEQYF; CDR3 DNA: TGCAGCGTTGGTCAGCGACGGGGCTCCTACGAGCAGTACTTC
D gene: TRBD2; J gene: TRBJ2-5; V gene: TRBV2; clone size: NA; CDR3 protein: CASSERLAEETQYF; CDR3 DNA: TGTGCCAGCAGTGAACGGCTAGCGGAAGAGACCCAGTACTTC
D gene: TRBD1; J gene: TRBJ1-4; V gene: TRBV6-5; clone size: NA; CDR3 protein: CASNRQGDEKLFF; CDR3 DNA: TGTGCCAGCAATAGACAGGGTGATGAAAAACTGTTTTTT
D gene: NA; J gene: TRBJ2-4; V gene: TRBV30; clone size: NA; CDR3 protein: CAWRMGATNIQYF; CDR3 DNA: TGTGCCTGGAGGATGGGGGCGACTAACATTCAGTACTTC
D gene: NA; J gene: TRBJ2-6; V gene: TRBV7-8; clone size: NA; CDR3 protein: CASSLFRGRVGANVLTF; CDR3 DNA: TGTGCCAGCAGCTTATTCCGGGGAAGGGTTGGGGCCAACGTCCTGACTTTC
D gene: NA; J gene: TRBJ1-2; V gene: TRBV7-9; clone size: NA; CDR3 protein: CASSLTGRSYTF; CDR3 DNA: TGTGCCAGCAGCTTAACAGGGAGAAGCTACACCTTC
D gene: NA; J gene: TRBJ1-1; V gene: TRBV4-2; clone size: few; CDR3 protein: CASSQGGRGTEAFF; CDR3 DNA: TGTGCCAGCAGCCAAGGTGGCAGAGGCACTGAAGCTTTCTTT
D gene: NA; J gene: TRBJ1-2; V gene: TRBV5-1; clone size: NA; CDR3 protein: CASSPGWGGRGYTF; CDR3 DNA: TGCGCCAGCAGCCCAGGGTGGGGCGGGCGAGGCTACACCTTC
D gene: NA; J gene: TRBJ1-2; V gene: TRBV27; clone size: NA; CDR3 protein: CASSPSILSGRHNYGYTF; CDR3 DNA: TGTGCCAGCAGTCCATCCATCCTGAGTGGACGGCACAACTATGGCTACACCTTC
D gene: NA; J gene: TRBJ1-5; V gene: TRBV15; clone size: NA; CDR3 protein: CATSRDADYQPQHF; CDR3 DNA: TGTGCCACCAGCAGAGACGCGGATTATCAGCCCCAGCATTTT
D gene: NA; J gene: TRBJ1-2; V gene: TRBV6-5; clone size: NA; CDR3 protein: CASSYGQGRYGYTF; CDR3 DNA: TGTGCCAGCAGTTACGGGCAGGGTCGGTATGGCTACACCTTC
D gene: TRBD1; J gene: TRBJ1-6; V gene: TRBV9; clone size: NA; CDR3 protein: CASSAGQGASPLHF; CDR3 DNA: TGTGCCAGCAGCGCGGGACAGGGGGCATCACCCCTCCACTTT
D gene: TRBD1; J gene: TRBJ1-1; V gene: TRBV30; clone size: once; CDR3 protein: CAFRDRVLNTEAFF; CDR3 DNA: TGTGCCTTCCGGGACAGAGTATTGAACACTGAAGCTTTCTTT